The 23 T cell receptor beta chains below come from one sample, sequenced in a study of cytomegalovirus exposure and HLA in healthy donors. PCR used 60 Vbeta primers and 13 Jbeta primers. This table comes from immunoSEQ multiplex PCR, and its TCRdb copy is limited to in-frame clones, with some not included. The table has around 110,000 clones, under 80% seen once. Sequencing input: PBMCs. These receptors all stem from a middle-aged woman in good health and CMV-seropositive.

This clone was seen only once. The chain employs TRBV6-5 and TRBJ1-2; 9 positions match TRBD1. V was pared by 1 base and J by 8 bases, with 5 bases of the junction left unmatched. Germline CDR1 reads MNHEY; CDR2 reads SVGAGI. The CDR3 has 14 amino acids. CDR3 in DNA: TGTGCCAGCAGTTACTTGGGACAGGGAGGCGGCTACACCTTC. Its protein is CASSYLGQGGGYTF.

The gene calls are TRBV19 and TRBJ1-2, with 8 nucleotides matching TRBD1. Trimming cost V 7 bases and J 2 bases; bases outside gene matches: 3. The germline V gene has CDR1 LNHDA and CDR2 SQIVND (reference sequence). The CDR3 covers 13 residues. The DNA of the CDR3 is TGTGCCAGTAATGACAGGGGCAACTATGGCTACACCTTC. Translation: CASNDRGNYGYTF.

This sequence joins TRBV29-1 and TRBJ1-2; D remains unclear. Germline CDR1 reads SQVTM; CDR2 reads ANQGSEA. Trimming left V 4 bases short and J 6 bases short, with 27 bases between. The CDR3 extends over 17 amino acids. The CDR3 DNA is TGCAGCGTTGGAAGAAGGGCAGGCGGGGTAAGAGCAGATGGCTACACCTTC. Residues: CSVGRRAGGVRADGYTF.

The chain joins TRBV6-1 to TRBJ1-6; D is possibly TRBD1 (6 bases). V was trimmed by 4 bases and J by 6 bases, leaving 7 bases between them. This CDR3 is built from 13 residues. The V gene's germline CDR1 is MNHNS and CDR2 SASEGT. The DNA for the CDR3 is TGTGCCAGCAGTGCGACAGGTAATTCACCCCTCCACTTT. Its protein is CASSATGNSPLHF.

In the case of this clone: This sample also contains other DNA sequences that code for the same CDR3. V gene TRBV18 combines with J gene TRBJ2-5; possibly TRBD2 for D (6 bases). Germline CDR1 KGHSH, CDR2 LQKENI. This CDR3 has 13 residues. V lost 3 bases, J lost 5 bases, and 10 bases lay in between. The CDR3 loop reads CASSPGGLETQYF. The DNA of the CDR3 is TGTGCCAGCTCACCCGGGGGTCTGGAGACCCAGTACTTC.

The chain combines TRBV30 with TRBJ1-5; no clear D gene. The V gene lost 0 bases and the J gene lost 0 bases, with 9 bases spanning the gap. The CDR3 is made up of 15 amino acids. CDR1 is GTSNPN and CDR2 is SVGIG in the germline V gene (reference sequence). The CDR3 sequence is CAWSVGAYSNQPQHF. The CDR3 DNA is TGTGCCTGGAGTGTGGGAGCATATAGCAATCAGCCCCAGCATTTT. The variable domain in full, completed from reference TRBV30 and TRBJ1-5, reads SQTIHQWPATLVQPVGSPLSLECTVEGTSNPNLYWYRQAAGRGLQLLFYSVGIGQISSEVPQNLSASRPQDRQFILSSKKLLLSDSGFYLCAWSVGAYSNQPQHFGDGTRLSIL.

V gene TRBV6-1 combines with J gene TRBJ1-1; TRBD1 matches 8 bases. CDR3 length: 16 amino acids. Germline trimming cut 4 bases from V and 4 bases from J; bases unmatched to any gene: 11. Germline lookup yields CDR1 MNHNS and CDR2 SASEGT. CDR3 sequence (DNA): TGTGCCAGCAGTGGAGGACAGGGAGGTGTGGGCACTGAAGCTTTCTTT. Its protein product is CASSGGQGGVGTEAFF.

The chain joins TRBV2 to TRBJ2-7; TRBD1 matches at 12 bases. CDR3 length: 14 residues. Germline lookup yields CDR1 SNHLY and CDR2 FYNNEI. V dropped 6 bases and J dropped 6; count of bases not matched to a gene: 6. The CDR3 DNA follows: TGTGCCAGCAGCGGGACAGGGGGCTCTCGCGAGCAGTACTTC. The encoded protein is CASSGTGGSREQYF.

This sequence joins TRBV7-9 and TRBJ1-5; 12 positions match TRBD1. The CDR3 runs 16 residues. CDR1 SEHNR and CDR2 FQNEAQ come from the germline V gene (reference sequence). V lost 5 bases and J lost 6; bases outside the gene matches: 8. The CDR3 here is CASSSQGTGGSQPQHF. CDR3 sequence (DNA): TGTGCCAGCAGCAGCCAGGGGACAGGGGGCTCTCAGCCCCAGCATTTT.

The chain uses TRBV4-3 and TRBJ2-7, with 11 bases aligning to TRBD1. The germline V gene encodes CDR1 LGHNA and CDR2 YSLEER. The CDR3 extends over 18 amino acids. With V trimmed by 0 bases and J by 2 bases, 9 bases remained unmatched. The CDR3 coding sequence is TGCGCCAGCAGCCAAGATTTCGCCCCGGGACAGGGGGCCTACGAGCAGTACTTC. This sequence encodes CASSQDFAPGQGAYEQYF.

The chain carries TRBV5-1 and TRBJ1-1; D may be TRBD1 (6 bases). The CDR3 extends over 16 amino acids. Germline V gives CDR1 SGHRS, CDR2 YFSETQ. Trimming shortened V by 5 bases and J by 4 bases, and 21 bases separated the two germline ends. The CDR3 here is CASSFTGLYEVTEAFF. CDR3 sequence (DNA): TGCGCCAGCAGTTTTACAGGGTTGTATGAGGTCACTGAAGCTTTCTTT.

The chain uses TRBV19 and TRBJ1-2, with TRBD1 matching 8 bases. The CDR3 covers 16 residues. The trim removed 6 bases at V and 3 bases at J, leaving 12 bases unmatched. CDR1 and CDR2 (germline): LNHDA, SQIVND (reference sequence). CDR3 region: CASRPTMTGVDYGYTF. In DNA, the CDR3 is TGTGCCAGTAGGCCAACAATGACAGGGGTGGACTATGGCTACACCTTC.

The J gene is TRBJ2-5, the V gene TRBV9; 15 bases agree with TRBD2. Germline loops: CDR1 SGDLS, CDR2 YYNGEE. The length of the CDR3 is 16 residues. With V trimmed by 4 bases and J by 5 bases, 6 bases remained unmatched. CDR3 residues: CASSIGTSGGMETQYF. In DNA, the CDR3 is TGTGCCAGCAGCATTGGGACTAGCGGGGGGATGGAGACCCAGTACTTC.

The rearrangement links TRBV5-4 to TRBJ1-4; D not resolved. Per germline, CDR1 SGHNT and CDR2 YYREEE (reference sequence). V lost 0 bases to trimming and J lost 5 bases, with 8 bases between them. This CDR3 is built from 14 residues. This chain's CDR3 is CASSLEQTNEKLFF. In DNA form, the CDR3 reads TGTGCCAGCAGCTTGGAACAGACAAATGAAAAACTGTTTTTT. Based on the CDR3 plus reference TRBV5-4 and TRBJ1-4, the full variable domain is ETGVTQSPTHLIKTRGQQVTLRCSSQSGHNTVSWYQQALGQGPQFIFQYYREEENGRGNFPPRFSGLQFPNYSSELNVNALELDDSALYLCASSLEQTNEKLFFGSGTQLSVL.

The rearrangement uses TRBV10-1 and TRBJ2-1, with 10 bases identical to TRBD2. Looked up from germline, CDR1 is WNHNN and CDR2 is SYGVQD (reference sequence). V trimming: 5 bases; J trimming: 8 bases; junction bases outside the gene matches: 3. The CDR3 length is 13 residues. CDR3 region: CASSSGGAYEQFF. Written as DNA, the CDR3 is TGCGCCAGCAGTAGCGGGGGGGCATATGAGCAGTTCTTC.

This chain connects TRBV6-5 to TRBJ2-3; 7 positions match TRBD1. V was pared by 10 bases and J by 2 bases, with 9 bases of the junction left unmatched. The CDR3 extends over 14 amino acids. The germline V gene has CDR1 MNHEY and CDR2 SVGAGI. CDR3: CATSTTGDTDTQYF. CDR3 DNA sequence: TGTGCCACCTCAACCACAGGGGACACAGATACGCAGTATTTT.

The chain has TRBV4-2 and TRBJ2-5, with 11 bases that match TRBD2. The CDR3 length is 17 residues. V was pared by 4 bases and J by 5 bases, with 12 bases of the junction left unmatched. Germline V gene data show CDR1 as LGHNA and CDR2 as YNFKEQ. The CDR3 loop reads CASSPGSLAGGGETQYF. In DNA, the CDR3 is TGTGCCAGCAGCCCAGGAAGCCTAGCGGGGGGTGGGGAGACCCAGTACTTC.

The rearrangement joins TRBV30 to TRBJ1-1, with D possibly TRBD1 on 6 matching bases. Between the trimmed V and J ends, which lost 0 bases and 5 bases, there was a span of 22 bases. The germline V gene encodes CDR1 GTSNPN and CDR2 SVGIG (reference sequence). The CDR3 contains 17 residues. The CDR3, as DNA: TGTGCCTGGAGTGTATGGAGGGGGGGCCCATCGGGGACTGAAGCTTTCTTT. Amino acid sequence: CAWSVWRGGPSGTEAFF.

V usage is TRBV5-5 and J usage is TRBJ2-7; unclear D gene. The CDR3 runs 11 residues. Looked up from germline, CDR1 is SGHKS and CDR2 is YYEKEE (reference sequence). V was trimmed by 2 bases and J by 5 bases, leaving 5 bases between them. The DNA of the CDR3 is TGTGCCAGCAGCTTTTTAGACGAGCAGTACTTC. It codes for CASSFLDEQYF.

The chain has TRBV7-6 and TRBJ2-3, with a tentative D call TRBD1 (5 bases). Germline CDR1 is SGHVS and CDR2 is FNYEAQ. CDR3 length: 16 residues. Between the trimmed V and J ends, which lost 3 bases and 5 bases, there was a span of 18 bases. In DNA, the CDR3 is TGTGCCAGCAGCTTGAGACAGAACCCCACAAGAGATACGCAGTATTTT. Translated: CASSLRQNPTRDTQYF.

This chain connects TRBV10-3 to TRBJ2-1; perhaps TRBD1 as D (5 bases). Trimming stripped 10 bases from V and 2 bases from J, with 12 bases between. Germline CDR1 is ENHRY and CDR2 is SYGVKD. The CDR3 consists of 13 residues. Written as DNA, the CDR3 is TGTGCCACCGGACATGGGGCCTACAATGAGCAGTTCTTC. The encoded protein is CATGHGAYNEQFF.

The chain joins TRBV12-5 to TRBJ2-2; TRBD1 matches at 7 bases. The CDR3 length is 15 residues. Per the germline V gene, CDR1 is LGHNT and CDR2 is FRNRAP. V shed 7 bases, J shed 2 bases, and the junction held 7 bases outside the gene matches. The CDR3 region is CASALRQGNTGELFF. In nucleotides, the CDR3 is TGTGCTAGTGCCCTAAGACAGGGCAACACCGGGGAGCTGTTTTTT.

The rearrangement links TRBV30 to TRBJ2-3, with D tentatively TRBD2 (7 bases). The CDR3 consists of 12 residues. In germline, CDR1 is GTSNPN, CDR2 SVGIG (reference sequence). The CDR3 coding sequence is TGTAAAGGGGGGGGCTCCCCAGATACGCAGTATTTT. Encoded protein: CKGGGSPDTQYF.